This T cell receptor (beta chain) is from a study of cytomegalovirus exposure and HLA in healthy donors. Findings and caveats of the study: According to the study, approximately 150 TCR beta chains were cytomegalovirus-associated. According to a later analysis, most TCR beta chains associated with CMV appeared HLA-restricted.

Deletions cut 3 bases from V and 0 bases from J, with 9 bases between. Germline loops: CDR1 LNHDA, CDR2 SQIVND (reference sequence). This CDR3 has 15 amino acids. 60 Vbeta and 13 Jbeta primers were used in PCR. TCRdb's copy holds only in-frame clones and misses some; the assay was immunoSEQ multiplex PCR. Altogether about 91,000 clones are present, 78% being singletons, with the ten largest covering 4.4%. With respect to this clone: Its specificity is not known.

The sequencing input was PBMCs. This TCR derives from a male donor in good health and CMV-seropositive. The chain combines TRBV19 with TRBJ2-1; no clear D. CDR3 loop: CASSIATSSYNEQFF. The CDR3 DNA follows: TGTGCCAGTAGTATCGCAACAAGCTCCTACAATGAGCAGTTCTTC.